Following are 29 T cell receptor beta chains from one sample sequenced in a study of blood T cell repertoires in COVID-19 (dated by TCRdb to 2019 to 2021). Libraries came from the immunoSEQ multiplex PCR assay. This immuneACCESS table, as held by TCRdb, lists in-frame sequences with V and J called but not all clones. Of the missing ones, under half trace to an unresolved V gene in checked studies; the others have no known cause. This sample lists tens of thousands of clones; roughly 88% were detected once. In total, the top ten clones hold roughly 2.5% of the sample. Input material: peripheral blood. All receptors come from a man older than 75 with active or convalescent COVID-19.

A single count supports this clone. This chain links TRBV6-5 with TRBJ2-1; the match to TRBD1 covers 9 bases. CDR3 length: 15 residues. Germline lookup yields CDR1 MNHEY and CDR2 SVGAGI. J was trimmed by 0 bases and V by 7 bases; bases with no gene match: 4. In nucleotides, the CDR3 is TGTGCCAGCACCGAGACAGGGGGCTCCTACAATGAGCAGTTCTTC. Translated, it gives CASTETGGSYNEQFF.

On this clone: The same CDR3 also results from other DNA sequences found in this sample. This sequence joins TRBV7-2 and TRBJ1-5; perhaps TRBD1 as D (5 bases). Trimming removed 1 base at V and 6 bases at J, with 7 bases between. CDR1 SGHTA and CDR2 FQGNSA come from the germline V gene. CDR3 length: 13 residues. The CDR3 DNA is TGTGCCAGCAGCTTAGGGAGGGGTCAGCCCCAGCATTTT. It specifies CASSLGRGQPQHF. Complete variable domain (other parts from reference TRBV7-2 and TRBJ1-5): GAGVSQSPSNKVTEKGKDVELRCDPISGHTALYWYRQSLGQGLEFLIYFQGNSAPDKSGLPSDRFSAERTGGSVSTLTIQRTQQEDSAVYLCASSLGRGQPQHFGDGTRLSIL.

The V gene is TRBV19, the J gene TRBJ1-5; 7 bases map to TRBD1. This CDR3 is 15 amino acids long. Germline trimming cut 5 bases from V and 4 bases from J; bases unmatched to any gene: 8. Germline loops: CDR1 LNHDA, CDR2 SQIVND (reference sequence). This CDR3 reads CASSPGDSPNQPQHF. The DNA of the CDR3 is TGTGCCAGTAGTCCTGGGGACAGCCCTAATCAGCCCCAGCATTTT.

This chain uses TRBV25-1 with TRBJ1-1; maybe TRBD1 (5 bases). The CDR3 is 13 residues long. Germline CDR1 MGHDK, CDR2 SYGVNS. Trimming left V 4 bases short and J 11 bases short, with 17 bases between. The CDR3 DNA is TGTGCCAGCAGTGTAACAGGCGGCCGGGGGGCTTTCTTT. Amino acid sequence: CASSVTGGRGAFF.

The chain joins TRBV9 to TRBJ2-2; 7 nucleotides align to TRBD1. The V gene's germline CDR1 is SGDLS and CDR2 YYNGEE. The CDR3 sequence is 14 residues long. The ends lost 5 bases at V and 2 bases at J; junction bases unmatched: 3. CDR3 nucleotide sequence: TGTGCCAGCAGTAGAGGGGGCAACACCGGGGAGCTGTTTTTT. This gives the protein CASSRGGNTGELFF.

The chain has TRBV6-2 or TRBV6-3 and TRBJ2-4; D unclear. This CDR3 spans 16 amino acids. V lost 5 bases and J 1 base, leaving 15 bases between the germline ends. Germline CDR1 reads MNHEY; CDR2 reads SVGEGT. DNA for the CDR3: TGTGCCAGCAGTCTTATTCCCTATGTGGCCAAAAACATTCAGTACTTC. Encoded protein: CASSLIPYVAKNIQYF.

The V gene is TRBV28, the J gene TRBJ2-3; TRBD1 matches 10 bases. Trimming at V came to 6 bases and at J to 5 bases, leaving 5 bases not matched to a gene. The CDR3 is 14 residues long. Looked up from germline, CDR1 is MDHEN and CDR2 is SYDVKM. CDR3 amino acids: CASSRTGGLDTQYF. In DNA form, the CDR3 reads TGTGCCAGCAGCCGGACAGGGGGTTTAGATACGCAGTATTTT. Combining the CDR3 with reference TRBV28 and TRBJ2-3 gives the whole variable domain DVKVTQSSRYLVKRTGEKVFLECVQDMDHENMFWYRQDPGLGLRLIYFSYDVKMKEKGDIPEGYSVSREKKERFSLILESASTNQTSMYLCASSRTGGLDTQYFGPGTRLTVL.

The chain recombines TRBV5-1 with TRBJ2-1; weak D call: TRBD1 (6 bases). CDR3 length: 16 residues. Germline V gene lookup returns CDR1 SGHRS and CDR2 YFSETQ. The V gene lost 4 bases and the J gene lost 0 bases, with 14 bases spanning the gap. Here the CDR3 DNA reads TGCGCCAGCAGCCCCCTCGGACAGATCTCCTACAATGAGCAGTTCTTC. This encodes CASSPLGQISYNEQFF. The variable domain in full, with the rest retrieved from reference TRBV5-1 and TRBJ2-1, is KAGVTQTPRYLIKTRGQQVTLSCSPISGHRSVSWYQQTPGQGLQFLFEYFSETQRNKGNFPGRFSGRQFSNSRSEMNVSTLELGDSALYLCASSPLGQISYNEQFFGPGTRLTVL.

The V and J genes are TRBV6-6 and TRBJ2-6; D perhaps matches TRBD1 (6 bases). The CDR3 contains 15 residues. The V end was cut by 5 bases, the J end by 0 bases, with 8 bases between. The germline gives CDR1 MNHNY, CDR2 SVGAGI (reference sequence). The CDR3 is CASSRQDSGANVLTF. For the CDR3, the DNA is TGTGCCAGCAGTAGACAGGACTCTGGGGCCAACGTCCTGACTTTC.

Here the CDR3 reads CASSISGAETYEQYF. The CDR3 region has the DNA TGTGCCAGCAGCATCTCTGGGGCGGAAACCTACGAGCAGTACTTC. The chain employs TRBV6-5 and TRBJ2-7; a possible D gene is TRBD1 (5 bases). The ends were cut back, 6 bases at V and 2 bases at J, with 17 bases in the middle. Germline assignment: CDR1 MNHEY and CDR2 SVGAGI. CDR3 length: 15 residues.

The rearrangement links TRBV5-1 to TRBJ2-1, with a weak D call TRBD2 (6 bases). The CDR3 covers 16 residues. Germline CDR1 and CDR2: SGHRS and YFSETQ. Trimming left V 0 bases short and J 2 bases short, with 12 bases between. CDR3 residues: CASSLGDWYAYNEQFF. The CDR3 DNA sequence: TGCGCCAGCAGCTTGGGGGACTGGTATGCCTACAATGAGCAGTTCTTC.

In this sample, this clone turned up a few times. The rearrangement links TRBV19 to TRBJ1-6, with D possibly matching TRBD1 (5 bases). Trimming removed 2 bases from V and 10 bases from J, with 12 bases in between. The CDR3 runs to 14 residues. Germline V gene lookup returns CDR1 LNHDA and CDR2 SQIVND (reference sequence). The CDR3 reads CASSITGGGSPLHF. CDR3 sequence (DNA): TGTGCCAGTAGTATAACCGGGGGAGGATCACCCCTCCACTTT.

This chain connects TRBV28 to TRBJ2-2, with D possibly matching TRBD1 (6 bases). V was pared by 2 bases and J by 5 bases, with 9 bases between. The germline CDR1 and CDR2 sequences are MDHEN and SYDVKM. CDR3 length: 14 residues. CDR3 DNA sequence: TGTGCCAGCAGTTTAGTAGGGGGTACCGGGGAGCTGTTTTTT. As protein: CASSLVGGTGELFF.

The chain is built from TRBV30 and TRBJ1-5; maybe TRBD1 (6 bases). With 1 base removed from V and 0 bases from J, the gap between germline ends came to 10 bases. Germline V gives CDR1 GTSNPN, CDR2 SVGIG (reference sequence). The CDR3 length is 15 residues. CDR3 sequence: CAWSADRNSNQPQHF. The CDR3 nucleotides read TGTGCCTGGAGTGCTGACAGGAATAGCAATCAGCCCCAGCATTTT.

J is TRBJ2-7 and V is TRBV19; perhaps TRBD1 as D (5 bases). Trimming took 5 bases from V and 2 from J, leaving 16 bases between them. Germline CDR1 reads LNHDA; CDR2 reads SQIVND (reference sequence). The CDR3 has 15 residues. The CDR3 DNA reads TGTGCCAGTAGTGCCCAAGGGGAACTTCCCTACGAGCAGTACTTC. Amino acids: CASSAQGELPYEQYF. Filled out from reference TRBV19 and TRBJ2-7, the complete variable domain reads DGGITQSPKYLFRKEGQNVTLSCEQNLNHDAMYWYRQDPGQGLRLIYYSQIVNDFQKGDIAEGYSVSREKKESFPLTVTSAQKNPTAFYLCASSAQGELPYEQYFGPGTRLTVT.

V usage is TRBV7-9 and J usage is TRBJ1-6; no reliable D call. Trimming cost V 3 bases and J 10 bases, with 7 bases left between them. Germline V gene data show CDR1 as SEHNR and CDR2 as FQNEAQ (reference sequence). The CDR3 extends over 12 amino acids. CDR3 DNA: TGTGCCAGCAGCTTGGGCCTATCACCCCTCCACTTT. Translated, it gives CASSLGLSPLHF.

CDR3 loop: CASMRGAITGELFF. CDR3 DNA sequence: TGTGCCAGCATGCGGGGGGCGATCACCGGGGAGCTGTTTTTT. The chain has TRBV6-5 and TRBJ2-2, with 8 nucleotides matching TRBD2. The length of the CDR3 is 14 residues. Germline CDR1 MNHEY, CDR2 SVGAGI. Trimming took 7 bases from V and 4 from J; bases not matched to a gene: 5.

The CDR3 spells CATSRVGATADTIYF. In DNA, the CDR3 is TGTGCCACCAGCAGAGTGGGGGCCACGGCGGACACCATATATTTT. The rearrangement joins TRBV15 to TRBJ1-3; D might be TRBD1 (6 bases). Per the germline V gene, CDR1 is LNHNV and CDR2 is YYDKDF (reference sequence). Trimming removed 1 base at V and 8 bases at J, with 15 bases between. The CDR3 extends over 15 amino acids.

The rearrangement joins TRBV5-1 to TRBJ1-1, with D tentatively TRBD1 (6 bases). The CDR3 contains 14 residues. V lost 6 bases and J 4 bases, leaving 16 bases between the germline ends. Germline V gene lookup returns CDR1 SGHRS and CDR2 YFSETQ. The CDR3: CASTRGGAVTEAFF. For the CDR3, the DNA is TGCGCCAGCACCCGCGGGGGGGCTGTCACTGAAGCTTTCTTT.

J is TRBJ1-5 and V is TRBV6-2 or TRBV6-3, with 9 nucleotides matching TRBD1. There are 17 residues in the CDR3. Germline V lookup: CDR1 MNHEY, CDR2 SVGEGT. Trimming removed 2 bases from V and 7 bases from J; junction bases left unmatched: 12. CDR3 sequence reads: CASSYPKGTGIGQPQHF. Here the CDR3 DNA reads TGTGCCAGCAGTTACCCGAAGGGGACAGGGATCGGGCAGCCCCAGCATTTT.

The chain employs TRBV21-1 and TRBJ1-3. TRBV21-1 is marked as a pseudogene. The CDR3 length is 16 residues. The CDR3 sequence is CASSPLRGAGGNTIYF. The DNA of the CDR3 is TGTGCCAGCAGCCCCCTCCGGGGGGCAGGTGGAAACACCATATATTTT.

The chain is built from TRBV18 and TRBJ2-7; D uncertain. The CDR3 sequence is 14 residues long. The V gene's germline CDR1 is KGHSH and CDR2 LQKENI. The V end lost 3 bases, the J end lost 5 bases, and 14 bases lay between the germline ends. The CDR3 DNA follows: TGTGCCAGCTCACCGCCGTCGGTCGCCCACGAGCAGTACTTC. It codes for CASSPPSVAHEQYF.

Here the CDR3 reads CASSRARGNEKLFF. The CDR3 nucleotides are TGTGCCAGCAGCCGGGCCAGGGGTAATGAAAAACTGTTTTTT. The gene calls are TRBV27 and TRBJ1-4; D possibly corresponds to TRBD1 (6 bases). Trimming pared 6 bases from V and 4 bases from J, leaving 12 bases between. Germline CDR1 reads MNHEY; CDR2 reads SMNVEV (reference sequence). This CDR3 contains 14 residues.

The J gene is TRBJ2-7, the V gene TRBV7-9, with 7 bases matching TRBD2. The J segment lost 2 bases and the V segment lost 8 bases, leaving 6 bases of the junction unmatched. The CDR3 length is 13 residues. CDR1 SEHNR and CDR2 FQNEAQ come from the germline V gene (reference sequence). CDR3 coding DNA: TGTGCCAGCTGGGGAGGGACTACCTACGAGCAGTACTTC. Protein: CASWGGTTYEQYF.

The chain recombines TRBV28 with TRBJ2-3, with no clear D. The germline V gene has CDR1 MDHEN and CDR2 SYDVKM. The CDR3 covers 11 residues. Trimming cost V 6 bases and J 3 bases, with 4 bases left between them. The CDR3, as DNA: TGTGCCAGCAGCCAAACAGATACGCAGTATTTT. This sequence encodes CASSQTDTQYF.

The rearrangement uses TRBV14 and TRBJ1-5; 7 bases are shared with TRBD1. CDR1 is SGHDN and CDR2 is FVKESK in the germline V gene. The CDR3 runs to 15 residues. The trim removed 0 bases at V and 5 bases at J, leaving 4 bases unmatched. The CDR3 region has the DNA TGTGCCAGCAGCCAAGATCTCCAGGGGGATCAGCCCCAGCATTTT. It codes for CASSQDLQGDQPQHF.

The chain recombines TRBV20-1 with TRBJ1-2, with D unclear. CDR3 length: 11 amino acids. Germline lookup yields CDR1 DFQATT and CDR2 SNEGSKA (reference sequence). V was shortened by 5 bases and J by 7 bases, with 11 bases between the two germline ends. The chain's CDR3 is CSAPSRGGYTF. Here the CDR3 DNA reads TGCAGTGCTCCCTCGCGGGGTGGCTACACCTTC.

This chain joins TRBV12-3 or TRBV12-4 and TRBJ2-7, with 7 bases aligning to TRBD2. The trim removed 2 bases at V and 3 bases at J, leaving 1 base unmatched. This CDR3 is built from 13 residues. The CDR3 reads CASSLSGGYEQYF. The CDR3 region has the DNA TGTGCCAGCAGTTTATCGGGGGGCTACGAGCAGTACTTC.

The J gene is TRBJ1-5, the V gene TRBV18; tentatively, D is TRBD1 (5 bases). The CDR3 totals 12 residues. Trimming pared 4 bases from V and 7 bases from J, leaving 8 bases between. Germline-derived CDR1 and CDR2 are KGHSH and LQKENI. CDR3 DNA sequence: TGTGCCAGCTCACTGGGGGGACAGCCCCAGCATTTT. It translates to CASSLGGQPQHF.